The 24 T cell receptor beta chains below come from one sample, sequenced in a study of T-cell reconstitution after alpha-beta-depleted transplantation in children. It was with unique molecular identifiers that the TCRbeta library was prepared. Each CDR3 protein is one row after TCRdb ran MiXCR on the PCR reads. Seen here are some 600,000 distinct CDR3 sequences, approximately 17% observed once, and the top ten hold about 1.1%. This specimen was PBMCs from the stem cell graft donor, taken from the stem cell graft. The origin of the receptors is a human donor who donated a stem cell graft to a child with acute myeloid leukemia.

This chain uses TRBV18 with TRBJ2-5, with D tentatively TRBD1 (6 bases). The length of the CDR3 is 14 residues. V was cut by 2 bases and J by 4 bases, with 11 bases left in between. Germline CDR1 KGHSH, CDR2 LQKENI. The CDR3 DNA reads as TGTGCCAGCTCACCAACAGGGAATACAGAGACCCAGTACTTC. Translation: CASSPTGNTETQYF.

This clonotype turned up a few times. CDR3 sequence reads: CASLDRTNTEAFF. Here the CDR3 DNA reads TGTGCCAGTTTGGACAGAACGAACACTGAAGCTTTCTTT. The V gene is TRBV11-2, the J gene TRBJ1-1; D possibly corresponds to TRBD1 (6 bases). Germline loops: CDR1 SGHAT, CDR2 FQNNGV. CDR3 length: 13 amino acids. Between the trimmed V and J ends, which lost 9 bases and 1 base, there was a span of 12 bases.

This clonotype showed up many times. The chain carries TRBV5-5 and TRBJ2-2; a weak D match, TRBD2 (5 bases). V was pared by 4 bases and J by 5 bases, with 9 bases between. Germline values: CDR1 SGHKS, CDR2 YYEKEE (reference sequence). CDR3 length equals 13 residues. The CDR3 reads CASSAGGTGELFF. The CDR3 DNA is TGTGCCAGCAGCGCAGGAGGTACCGGGGAGCTGTTTTTT.

This clonotype was observed a few times. The V and J genes are TRBV29-1 and TRBJ2-3, with no clear D. The CDR3 has 12 amino acids. V lost 4 bases and J lost 10, with 15 bases in between. Germline CDR1 reads SQVTM; CDR2 reads ANQGSEA. Here the CDR3 DNA reads TGCAGCGTTGGCGACACCAGTAAAGCGCAGTATTTT. Translated, it gives CSVGDTSKAQYF.

The table lists this clonotype with many counts. The chain's CDR3 is CSARAQGIGYGYTF. CDR3 coding DNA: TGCAGTGCTAGGGCCCAGGGTATTGGGTATGGCTACACCTTC. V and J are TRBV20-1 and TRBJ1-2; TRBD1 is a possible D gene (5 bases). Germline V gene sequence: CDR1 DFQATT, CDR2 SNEGSKA (reference sequence). The V and J ends lost 3 bases and 5 bases respectively, with 16 bases between them. This CDR3 spans 14 amino acids.

The genes are TRBV4-1 and TRBJ2-2, with a weak D call TRBD1 (6 bases). CDR1 is MGHRA and CDR2 is YSYEKL in the germline V gene. The CDR3 totals 16 residues. Trimming removed 2 bases from V and 2 bases from J, with 12 bases in between. The CDR3 DNA reads as TGCGCCAGCAGCCAAAGTGGACAGCTCAACACCGGGGAGCTGTTTTTT. Residues: CASSQSGQLNTGELFF.

This clonotype was observed at least ten times. J is TRBJ1-1 and V is TRBV15; D not resolved. The CDR3 totals 13 residues. V was clipped by 7 bases and J by 4 bases, with 13 bases between them. Germline V gene lookup returns CDR1 LNHNV and CDR2 YYDKDF (reference sequence). CDR3 coding DNA: TGTGCCACCATAGCTCAGAAAGGCACTGAAGCTTTCTTT. This translates into CATIAQKGTEAFF.

Only a few counts were recorded for this clonotype. The CDR3 loop is CASSRRAGWDEQFF. In DNA form, the CDR3 reads TGTGCCAGCAGCCGGAGGGCAGGGTGGGATGAGCAGTTCTTC. V gene TRBV7-8 combines with J gene TRBJ2-1; possibly TRBD2 for D (6 bases). Germline-derived CDR1 and CDR2 are SGHVS and FQNEAQ. V was pared by 5 bases and J by 8 bases, with 16 bases between. This CDR3 contains 14 residues.

In its sample, this clonotype was seen a few times. The chain couples TRBV29-1 to TRBJ2-6; D is unresolved. This CDR3 spans 18 amino acids. The germline V gene has CDR1 SQVTM and CDR2 ANQGSEA. Trimming stripped 0 bases from V and 0 bases from J, with 15 bases between. The CDR3 reads CSVEDQKQRNSGANVLTF. The CDR3 region has the DNA TGCAGCGTTGAAGATCAAAAACAGCGCAACTCTGGGGCCAACGTCCTGACTTTC.

The chain is built from TRBV7-2 and TRBJ2-3, with 8 bases matching TRBD2. Trimming cost V 3 bases and J 2 bases; bases outside gene matches: 7. Germline V gene lookup returns CDR1 SGHTA and CDR2 FQGNSA. The CDR3 covers 16 residues. CDR3 in DNA: TGTGCCAGCAGCTTCCTCCCGGGGGGGGTCACAGATACGCAGTATTTT. It specifies CASSFLPGGVTDTQYF.

This clonotype was picked up many times. V usage is TRBV29-1 and J usage is TRBJ2-5, with D unclear. CDR3 length: 13 residues. V was trimmed by 1 base and J by 2 bases, leaving 8 bases between them. CDR1 and CDR2 (germline): SQVTM, ANQGSEA. The CDR3 spells CSVEGWPQETQYF. In DNA, the CDR3 is TGCAGCGTTGAAGGCTGGCCACAAGAGACCCAGTACTTC.

The chain links TRBV30 to TRBJ2-3, with a possible D match to TRBD2 (6 bases). V gave up 0 bases and J gave up 8 bases, with 9 bases separating them. CDR1 and CDR2 (germline): GTSNPN, SVGIG (reference sequence). CDR3 length equals 12 residues. CDR3 nucleotide sequence: TGTGCCTGGAGTGTGGGGGGAGGTACGCAGTATTTT. Translating gives CAWSVGGGTQYF. Complete variable domain (other parts from reference TRBV30 and TRBJ2-3): SQTIHQWPATLVQPVGSPLSLECTVEGTSNPNLYWYRQAAGRGLQLLFYSVGIGQISSEVPQNLSASRPQDRQFILSSKKLLLSDSGFYLCAWSVGGGTQYFGPGTRLTVL.

This clonotype was seen repeatedly, ten times or more. V is TRBV20-1 and J is TRBJ1-1; no clear D. Germline V gene sequence: CDR1 DFQATT, CDR2 SNEGSKA (reference sequence). Trimming took off 0 bases at V and 1 base at J, with 12 bases between the two ends. This CDR3 has 15 residues. CDR3 residues: CSARDALRRNTEAFF. CDR3 bases: TGCAGTGCTAGAGATGCCCTCAGGAGGAACACTGAAGCTTTCTTT.

This clonotype was picked up a small number of times. This rearrangement joins TRBV6-5 to TRBJ1-1; TRBD1 is a possible D gene (6 bases). CDR3 size: 14 residues. Deletions cut 3 bases from V and 3 bases from J, with 11 bases between. The germline CDR1 and CDR2 sequences are MNHEY and SVGAGI. CDR3 in amino acids: CASSYMGADTEAFF. DNA for the CDR3: TGTGCCAGCAGTTATATGGGGGCTGACACTGAAGCTTTCTTT.

This clonotype was detected a few times. The chain joins TRBV7-2 to TRBJ2-1, with 9 bases that match TRBD1. The V segment lost 5 bases and the J segment 8 bases; nucleotides outside the gene matches: 10. CDR1 and CDR2 (germline): SGHTA, FQGNSA. This CDR3 is built from 15 residues. The chain's CDR3 is CASSLRDRAFDEQFF. Here the CDR3 DNA reads TGTGCCAGCAGCCTCCGGGACAGGGCGTTCGATGAGCAGTTCTTC. Complete variable domain (other parts from reference TRBV7-2 and TRBJ2-1): GAGVSQSPSNKVTEKGKDVELRCDPISGHTALYWYRQSLGQGLEFLIYFQGNSAPDKSGLPSDRFSAERTGGSVSTLTIQRTQQEDSAVYLCASSLRDRAFDEQFFGPGTRLTVL.

This clonotype was detected many times. The chain joins TRBV7-9 to TRBJ2-1, with a possible D match to TRBD2 (5 bases). This CDR3 contains 12 residues. Trimming took 3 bases from V and 5 from J, leaving 5 bases between them. Germline CDR1 and CDR2: SEHNR and FQNEAQ (reference sequence). In DNA, the CDR3 is TGTGCCAGCAGCTTCGGGAACAATGAGCAGTTCTTC. Translating gives CASSFGNNEQFF.

This clonotype was seen a handful of times. The chain combines TRBV12-3 or TRBV12-4 with TRBJ1-1; 10 bases map to TRBD1. Trimming removed 6 bases from V and 6 bases from J; junction bases left unmatched: 16. The CDR3 runs to 17 residues. The CDR3 DNA reads TGTGCCAGCAGCGACCCGGGACAGGGGAGGGTGAGCGCTGAAGCTTTCTTT. Translating it yields CASSDPGQGRVSAEAFF.

V is TRBV7-9 and J is TRBJ1-1, with a tentative D call TRBD1 (6 bases). Looked up from germline, CDR1 is SEHNR and CDR2 is FQNEAQ (reference sequence). This CDR3 region has 12 residues. V lost 5 bases, J lost 8 bases, and 12 bases lay in between. CDR3 loop: CASSLGTGEAFF. The CDR3 coding sequence is TGTGCCAGCAGCCTCGGAACAGGGGAAGCTTTCTTT.

In the case of this clonotype: This may stem from a read error, because a much larger clone lies one nucleotide away. This chain uses TRBV20-1 with TRBJ2-3, with D possibly matching TRBD1 (5 bases). CDR1 DFQATT and CDR2 SNEGSKA come from the germline V gene (reference sequence). The CDR3 is made up of 14 amino acids. V was pared by 8 bases and J by 2 bases, with 17 bases between. The CDR3: CSTGRTPNTDTQYF. The CDR3 nucleotides are TGCAGTACCGGTCGGACACCCAACACAGATACGCAGTATTTT.

Notes on this clonotype: A clone one base away is much larger, so this may be a read error. The chain is built from TRBV4-1 and TRBJ2-5, with 8 bases lining up with TRBD1. This CDR3 has 14 amino acids. Trimming took 1 base from V and 2 from J; bases not matched to a gene: 0. Germline CDR1 and CDR2: MGHRA and YSYEKL. The CDR3 here is CASSQGTGQETQYF. DNA of the CDR3: TGCGCCAGCAGCCAAGGGACAGGGCAAGAGACCCAGTACTTC.

This clonotype was counted at least ten times. V and J are TRBV29-1 and TRBJ1-1; D is ambiguous. Germline CDR1 and CDR2: SQVTM and ANQGSEA. V dropped 7 bases and J dropped 4 bases, with 16 bases sitting between them. CDR3 size: 13 residues. The CDR3 DNA reads as TGCAGCGCCCGCCCTTTAGTCACCACTGAAGCTTTCTTT. Its translation is CSARPLVTTEAFF.

This clonotype was observed at least ten times. The J gene is TRBJ2-3, the V gene TRBV29-1, with D unclear. V gave up 2 bases and J gave up 6 bases, with 9 bases separating them. CDR1 is SQVTM, CDR2 ANQGSEA, per germline. The CDR3 extends over 12 amino acids. The CDR3 nucleotides are TGCAGCGTTGAACAGTTTGGGGATACGCAGTATTTT. It specifies CSVEQFGDTQYF.

On this clonotype: A clone one base away is much larger, so this may be a read error. V gene TRBV20-1 combines with J gene TRBJ2-3, with 10 bases aligning to TRBD2. The CDR3 contains 17 residues. Germline-derived CDR1 and CDR2 are DFQATT and SNEGSKA (reference sequence). CDR3 loop: CCARIPGSGGAKEAQYF. The CDR3 DNA sequence: TGCTGTGCTAGGATCCCCGGGAGCGGGGGGGCAAAAGAGGCGCAGTATTTT.

This clonotype has just a few counts. The chain uses TRBV14 and TRBJ2-7, with 8 bases that match TRBD2. The CDR3 consists of 13 residues. V trimming: 3 bases; J trimming: 3 bases; junction bases outside the gene matches: 1. The germline V gene has CDR1 SGHDN and CDR2 FVKESK. CDR3 protein: CASSHGRGYEQYF. DNA for the CDR3: TGTGCCAGCAGCCACGGGAGGGGCTACGAGCAGTACTTC. The complete variable domain, with remaining parts taken from reference TRBV14 and TRBJ2-7, reads EAGVTQFPSHSVIEKGQTVTLRCDPISGHDNLYWYRRVMGKEIKFLLHFVKESKQDESGMPNNRFLAERTGGTYSTLKVQPAELEDSGVYFCASSHGRGYEQYFGPGTRLTVT.